Reported below is one T cell receptor beta chain. This specimen belongs to a study of OX40 agonist ivuxolimab in advanced cancers. Trimming shortened V by 3 bases and J by 4 bases, and 9 bases separated the two germline ends. Looked up from germline, CDR1 is SGHAT and CDR2 is FQNNGV. This CDR3 is 13 amino acids long. TCRdb keeps only in-frame clones here, not all; method: immunoSEQ multiplex PCR. The sample consists of about 53,000 clones, approximately 90% of them appearing once. Sequences were derived from CD4+ or CD8+ T cells sorted from blood, sampled in a trial of the OX40 agonist ivuxolimab. The J gene is TRBJ1-2, the V gene TRBV11-2, with D uncertain. The receptor was isolated from an adult with an advanced solid tumor such as melanoma, head and neck, liver or kidney cancer. CDR3 residues: CASSLRQVYGYTF. The CDR3 DNA sequence: TGTGCCAGCAGCTTGAGGCAAGTCTATGGCTACACCTTC. The whole variable domain, filled in from reference TRBV11-2 and TRBJ1-2, reads EAGVAQSPRYKIIEKRQSVAFWCNPISGHATLYWYQQILGQGPKLLIQFQNNGVVDDSQLPKDRFSAERLKGVDSTLKIQPAKLEDSAVYLCASSLRQVYGYTFGSGTRLTVV.